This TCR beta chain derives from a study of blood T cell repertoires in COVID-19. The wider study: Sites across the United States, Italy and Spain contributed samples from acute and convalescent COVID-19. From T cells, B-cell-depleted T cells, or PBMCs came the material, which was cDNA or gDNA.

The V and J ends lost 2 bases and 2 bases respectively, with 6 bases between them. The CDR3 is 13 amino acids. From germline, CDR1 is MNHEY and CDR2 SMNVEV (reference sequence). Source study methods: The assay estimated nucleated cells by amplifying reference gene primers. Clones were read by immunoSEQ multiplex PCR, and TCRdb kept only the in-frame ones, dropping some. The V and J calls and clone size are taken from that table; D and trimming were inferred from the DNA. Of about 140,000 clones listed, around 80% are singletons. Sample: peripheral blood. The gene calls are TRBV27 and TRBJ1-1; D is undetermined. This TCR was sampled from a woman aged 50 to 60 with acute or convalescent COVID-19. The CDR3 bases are TGTGCCAGCAGTTTAACCAGAAACACTGAAGCTTTCTTT. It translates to CASSLTRNTEAFF.